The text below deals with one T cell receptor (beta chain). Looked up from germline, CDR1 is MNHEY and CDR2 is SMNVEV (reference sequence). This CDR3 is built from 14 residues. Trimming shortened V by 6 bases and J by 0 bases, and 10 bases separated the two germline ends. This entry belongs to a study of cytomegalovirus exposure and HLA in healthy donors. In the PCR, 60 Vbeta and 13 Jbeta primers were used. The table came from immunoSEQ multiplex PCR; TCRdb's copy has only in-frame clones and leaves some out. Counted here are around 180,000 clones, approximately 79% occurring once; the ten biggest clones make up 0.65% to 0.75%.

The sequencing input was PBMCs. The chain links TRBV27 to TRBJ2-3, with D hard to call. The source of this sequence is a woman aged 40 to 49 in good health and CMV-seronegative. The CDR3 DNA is TGTGCCAGCAGCCCCCGTCCTAGCACAGATACGCAGTATTTT. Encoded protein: CASSPRPSTDTQYF.